The table lists the clone carrying this T cell receptor (beta chain) with many counts. The sample belongs to a study of Graves' ophthalmopathy and Graves' hyperthyroidism. CDR1 is SGHTA and CDR2 is FQGNSA in the germline V gene. Trimming took 1 base from V and 4 from J, leaving 13 bases between them. The CDR3 has 16 amino acids. TCR beta CDR3 regions were amplified from RNA transcripts. A first-round RT-PCR used HTBI primers, followed by a second-round multiplex PCR. TCRdb itself ran the multiplex PCR reads through MiXCR, one entry per CDR3 protein. The sample holds 660,000 or so distinct CDR3 sequences; about 41% are singletons and the top ten take over 2.5%. A duration under 3 months, NOSPECS ≥4, CAS ≥3 and moderate-to-severe activity characterized the donors with ophthalmopathy.

This rearrangement joins TRBV7-2 to TRBJ2-2; D might be TRBD1 or TRBD2, each matching 5 bases. The sequence was collected from an adult man with Graves' ophthalmopathy. Sequences were obtained from peripheral blood. CDR3 region: CASSLVSSRATGELFF. The CDR3 DNA is TGTGCCAGCAGCTTAGTCTCTAGCAGGGCCACCGGGGAGCTGTTTTTT.